This TCR beta chain emerged from a study of cytomegalovirus exposure and HLA in healthy donors. Germline V CDR1 and CDR2: SNHLY, FYNNEI. The CDR3 has 15 amino acids. V shed 4 bases, J shed 4 bases, and the junction held 6 bases outside the gene matches. Findings of the study overall: Several of the most significant clusters appeared linked to common viral pathogens, based on a later analysis.

Amplification used 60 Vbeta primers and 13 Jbeta primers. Assay: immunoSEQ multiplex PCR; the TCRdb copy retains only in-frame clones and omits some. The data contain 150,000 to 200,000 clones, 82% of them singletons. A remark on this clone: What it binds is not known.

J is TRBJ1-2 and V is TRBV2, with 10 bases fitting TRBD1. The receptor was derived from a girl between 10 and 17 years old in good health and CMV-seropositive. The source material was PBMCs. CDR3 coding DNA: TGTGCCAGCAGTGCGGGACAGGGGATGCTCTATGGCTACACCTTC. Translation gives CASSAGQGMLYGYTF. Together with reference TRBV2 and TRBJ1-2, the CDR3 gives the full variable domain: EPEVTQTPSHQVTQMGQEVILRCVPISNHLYFYWYRQILGQKVEFLVSFYNNEISEKSEIFDDQFSVERPDGSNFTLKIRSTKLEDSAMYFCASSAGQGMLYGYTFGSGTRLTVV.